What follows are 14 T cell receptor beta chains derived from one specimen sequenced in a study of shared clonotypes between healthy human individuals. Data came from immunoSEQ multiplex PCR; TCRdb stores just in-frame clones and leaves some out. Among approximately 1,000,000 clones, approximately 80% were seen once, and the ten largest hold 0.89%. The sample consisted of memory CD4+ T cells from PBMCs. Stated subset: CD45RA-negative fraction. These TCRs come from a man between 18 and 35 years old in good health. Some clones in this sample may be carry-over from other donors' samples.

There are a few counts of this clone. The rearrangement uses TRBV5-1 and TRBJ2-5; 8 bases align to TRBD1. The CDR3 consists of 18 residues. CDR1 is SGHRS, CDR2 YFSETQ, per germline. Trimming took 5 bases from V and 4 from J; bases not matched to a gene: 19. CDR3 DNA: TGCGCCAGCAGGGGGACAGGAAGTAGTAGAGTTGTTGGAGAGACCCAGTACTTC. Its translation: CASRGTGSSRVVGETQYF.

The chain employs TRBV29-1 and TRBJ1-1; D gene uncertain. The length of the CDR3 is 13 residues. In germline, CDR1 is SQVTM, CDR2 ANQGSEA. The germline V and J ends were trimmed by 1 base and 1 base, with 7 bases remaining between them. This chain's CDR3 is CSVEGPTNTEAFF. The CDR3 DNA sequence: TGCAGCGTTGAAGGGCCCACGAACACTGAAGCTTTCTTT. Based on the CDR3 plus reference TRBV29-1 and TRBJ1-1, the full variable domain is SAVISQKPSRDICQRGTSLTIQCQVDSQVTMMFWYRQQPGQSLTLIATANQGSEATYESGFVIDKFPISRPNLTFSTLTVSNMSPEDSSIYLCSVEGPTNTEAFFGQGTRLTVV.

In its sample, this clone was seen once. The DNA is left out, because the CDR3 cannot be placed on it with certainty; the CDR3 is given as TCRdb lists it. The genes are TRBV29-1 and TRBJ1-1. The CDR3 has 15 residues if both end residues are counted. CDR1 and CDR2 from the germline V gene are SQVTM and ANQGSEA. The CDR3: CSVGPGWRMNTEAFF.

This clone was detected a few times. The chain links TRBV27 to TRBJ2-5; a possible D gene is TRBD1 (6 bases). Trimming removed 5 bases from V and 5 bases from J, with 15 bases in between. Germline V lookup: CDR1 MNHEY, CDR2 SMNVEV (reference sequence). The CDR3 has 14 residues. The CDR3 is CASSPGQGPETQYF. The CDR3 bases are TGTGCCAGCAGTCCGGGACAAGGGCCGGAGACCCAGTACTTC.

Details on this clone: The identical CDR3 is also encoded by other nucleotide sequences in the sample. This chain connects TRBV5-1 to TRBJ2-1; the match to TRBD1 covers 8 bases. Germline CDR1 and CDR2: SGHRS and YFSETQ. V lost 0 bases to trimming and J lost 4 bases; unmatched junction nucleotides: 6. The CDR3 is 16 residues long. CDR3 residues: CASSLVGQGAYNEQFF. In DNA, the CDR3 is TGCGCCAGCAGCTTGGTTGGCCAGGGGGCATACAATGAGCAGTTCTTC. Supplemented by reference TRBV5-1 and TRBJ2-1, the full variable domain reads KAGVTQTPRYLIKTRGQQVTLSCSPISGHRSVSWYQQTPGQGLQFLFEYFSETQRNKGNFPGRFSGRQFSNSRSEMNVSTLELGDSALYLCASSLVGQGAYNEQFFGPGTRLTVL.

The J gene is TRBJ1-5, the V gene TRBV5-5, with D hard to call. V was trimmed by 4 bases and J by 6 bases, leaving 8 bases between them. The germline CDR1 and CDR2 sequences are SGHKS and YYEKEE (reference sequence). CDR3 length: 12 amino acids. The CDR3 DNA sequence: TGTGCCAGCAGCACTTCTACTCAGCCCCAGCATTTT. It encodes CASSTSTQPQHF. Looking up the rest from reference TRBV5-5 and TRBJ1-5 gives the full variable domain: DAGVTQSPTHLIKTRGQQVTLRCSPISGHKSVSWYQQVLGQGPQFIFQYYEKEERGRGNFPDRFSARQFPNYSSELNVNALLLGDSALYLCASSTSTQPQHFGDGTRLSIL.

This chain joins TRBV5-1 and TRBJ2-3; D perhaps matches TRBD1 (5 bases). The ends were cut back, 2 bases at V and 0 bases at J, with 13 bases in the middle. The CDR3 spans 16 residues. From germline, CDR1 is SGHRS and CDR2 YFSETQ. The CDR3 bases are TGCGCCAGCAGCTTCCGCGGCAGGGCTAGCACAGATACGCAGTATTTT. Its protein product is CASSFRGRASTDTQYF.

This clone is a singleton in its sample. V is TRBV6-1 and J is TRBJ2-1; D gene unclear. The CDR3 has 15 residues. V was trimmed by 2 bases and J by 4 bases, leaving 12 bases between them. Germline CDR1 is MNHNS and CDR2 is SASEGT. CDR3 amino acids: CASSESTPGYNEQFF. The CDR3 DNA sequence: TGTGCCAGCAGTGAATCAACACCCGGATACAATGAGCAGTTCTTC.

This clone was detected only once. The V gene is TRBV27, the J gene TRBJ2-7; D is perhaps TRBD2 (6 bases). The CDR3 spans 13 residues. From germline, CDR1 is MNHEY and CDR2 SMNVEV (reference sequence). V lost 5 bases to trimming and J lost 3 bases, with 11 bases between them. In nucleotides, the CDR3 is TGTGCCAGCAGTCCGGGACTCCGCTACGAGCAGTACTTC. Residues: CASSPGLRYEQYF.

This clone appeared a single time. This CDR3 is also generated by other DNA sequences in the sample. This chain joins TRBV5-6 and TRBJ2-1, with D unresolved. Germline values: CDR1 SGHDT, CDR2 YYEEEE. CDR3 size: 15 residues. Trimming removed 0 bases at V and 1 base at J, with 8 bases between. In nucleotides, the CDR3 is TGTGCCAGCAGCTTGGGCGTTGGGTCCTACAATGAGCAGTTCTTC. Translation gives CASSLGVGSYNEQFF.

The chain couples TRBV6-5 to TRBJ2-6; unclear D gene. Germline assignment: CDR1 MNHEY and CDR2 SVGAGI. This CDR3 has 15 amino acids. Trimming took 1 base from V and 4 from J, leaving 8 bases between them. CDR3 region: CASSYWGDGANVLTF. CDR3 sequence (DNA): TGTGCCAGCAGTTACTGGGGTGACGGGGCCAACGTCCTGACTTTC.

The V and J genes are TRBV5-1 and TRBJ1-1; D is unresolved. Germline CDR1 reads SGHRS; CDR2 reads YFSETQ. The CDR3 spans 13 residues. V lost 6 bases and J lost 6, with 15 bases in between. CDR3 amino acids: CASTLLGRAEAFF. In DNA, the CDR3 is TGCGCCAGCACGTTGCTAGGGCGGGCTGAAGCTTTCTTT.

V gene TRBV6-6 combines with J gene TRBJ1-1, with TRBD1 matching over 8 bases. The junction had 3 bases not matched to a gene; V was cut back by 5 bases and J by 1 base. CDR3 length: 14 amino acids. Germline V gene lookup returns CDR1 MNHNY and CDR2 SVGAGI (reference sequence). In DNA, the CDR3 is TGTGCCAGCAGTCCCGGACAGGGGAACACTGAAGCTTTCTTT. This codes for CASSPGQGNTEAFF.

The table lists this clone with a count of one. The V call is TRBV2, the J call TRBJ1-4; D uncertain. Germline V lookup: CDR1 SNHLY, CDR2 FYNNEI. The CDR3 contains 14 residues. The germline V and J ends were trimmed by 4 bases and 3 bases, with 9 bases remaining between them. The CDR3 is CASSVRAANEKLFF. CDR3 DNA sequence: TGTGCCAGCAGTGTTAGGGCGGCTAATGAAAAACTGTTTTTT.